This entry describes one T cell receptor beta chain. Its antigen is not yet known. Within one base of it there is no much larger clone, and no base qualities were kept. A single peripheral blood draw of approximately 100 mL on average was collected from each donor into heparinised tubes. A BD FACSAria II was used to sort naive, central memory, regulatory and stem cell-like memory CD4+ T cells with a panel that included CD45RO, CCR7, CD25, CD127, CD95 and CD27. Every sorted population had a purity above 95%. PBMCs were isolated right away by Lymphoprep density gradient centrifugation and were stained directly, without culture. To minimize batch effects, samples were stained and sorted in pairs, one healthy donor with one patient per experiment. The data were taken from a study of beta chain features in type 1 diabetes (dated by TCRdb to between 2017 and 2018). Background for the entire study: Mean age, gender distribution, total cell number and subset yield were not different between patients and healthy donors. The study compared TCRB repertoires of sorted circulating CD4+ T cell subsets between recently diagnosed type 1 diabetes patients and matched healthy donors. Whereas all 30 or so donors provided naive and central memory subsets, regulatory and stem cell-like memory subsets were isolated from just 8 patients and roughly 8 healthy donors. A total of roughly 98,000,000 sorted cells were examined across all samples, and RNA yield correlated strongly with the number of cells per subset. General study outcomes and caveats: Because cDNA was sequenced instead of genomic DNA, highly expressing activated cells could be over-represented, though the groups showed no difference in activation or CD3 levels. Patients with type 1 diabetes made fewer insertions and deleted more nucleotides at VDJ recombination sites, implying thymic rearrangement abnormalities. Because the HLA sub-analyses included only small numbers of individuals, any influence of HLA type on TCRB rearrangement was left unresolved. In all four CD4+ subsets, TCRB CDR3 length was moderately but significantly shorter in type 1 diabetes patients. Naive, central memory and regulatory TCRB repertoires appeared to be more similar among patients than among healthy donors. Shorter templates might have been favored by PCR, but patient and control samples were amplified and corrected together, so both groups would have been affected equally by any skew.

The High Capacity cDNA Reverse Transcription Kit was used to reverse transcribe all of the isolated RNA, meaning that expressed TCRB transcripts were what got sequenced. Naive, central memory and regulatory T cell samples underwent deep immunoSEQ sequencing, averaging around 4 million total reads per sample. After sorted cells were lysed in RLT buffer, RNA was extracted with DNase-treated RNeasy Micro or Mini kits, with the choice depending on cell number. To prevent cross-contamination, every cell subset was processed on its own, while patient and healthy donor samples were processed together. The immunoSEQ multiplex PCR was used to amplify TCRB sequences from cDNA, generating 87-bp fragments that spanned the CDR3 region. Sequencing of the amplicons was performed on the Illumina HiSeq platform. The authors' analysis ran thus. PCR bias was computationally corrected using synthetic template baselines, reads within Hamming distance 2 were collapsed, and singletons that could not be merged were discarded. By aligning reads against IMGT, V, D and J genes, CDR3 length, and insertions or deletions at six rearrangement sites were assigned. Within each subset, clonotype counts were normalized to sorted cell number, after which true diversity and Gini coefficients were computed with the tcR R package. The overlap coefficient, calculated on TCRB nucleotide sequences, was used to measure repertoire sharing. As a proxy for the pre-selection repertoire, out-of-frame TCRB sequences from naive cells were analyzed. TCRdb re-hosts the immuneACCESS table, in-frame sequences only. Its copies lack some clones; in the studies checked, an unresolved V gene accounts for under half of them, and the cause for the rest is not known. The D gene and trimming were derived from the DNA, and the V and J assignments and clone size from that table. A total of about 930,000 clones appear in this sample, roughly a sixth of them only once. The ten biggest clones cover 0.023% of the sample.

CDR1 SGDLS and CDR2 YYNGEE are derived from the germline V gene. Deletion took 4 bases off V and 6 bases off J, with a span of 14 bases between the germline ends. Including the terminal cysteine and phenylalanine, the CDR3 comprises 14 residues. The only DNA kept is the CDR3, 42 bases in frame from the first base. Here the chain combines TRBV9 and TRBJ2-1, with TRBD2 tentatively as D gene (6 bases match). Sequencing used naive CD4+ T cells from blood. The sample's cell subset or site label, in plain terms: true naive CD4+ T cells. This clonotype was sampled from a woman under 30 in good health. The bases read TGTGCCAGCAGCCCCGGGAGTCCGGTCAATGAGCAGTTCTTC. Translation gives CASSPGSPVNEQFF.